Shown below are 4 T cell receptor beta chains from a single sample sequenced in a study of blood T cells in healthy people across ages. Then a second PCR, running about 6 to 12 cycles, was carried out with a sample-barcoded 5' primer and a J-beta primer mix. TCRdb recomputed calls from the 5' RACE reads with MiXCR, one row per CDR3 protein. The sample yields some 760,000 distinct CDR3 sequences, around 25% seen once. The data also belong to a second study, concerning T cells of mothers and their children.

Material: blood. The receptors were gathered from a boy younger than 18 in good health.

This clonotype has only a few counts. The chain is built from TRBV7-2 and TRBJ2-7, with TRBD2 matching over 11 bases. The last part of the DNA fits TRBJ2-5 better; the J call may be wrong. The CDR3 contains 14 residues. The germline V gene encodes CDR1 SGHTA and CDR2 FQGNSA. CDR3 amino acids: CASRIAGGTETQYF. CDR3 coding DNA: TGTGCCAGCAGAATAGCGGGGGGGACAGAGACCCAGTACTTC.

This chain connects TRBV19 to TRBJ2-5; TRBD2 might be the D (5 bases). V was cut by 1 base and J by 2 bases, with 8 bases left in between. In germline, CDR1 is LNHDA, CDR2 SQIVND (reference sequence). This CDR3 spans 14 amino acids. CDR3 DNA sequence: TGTGCCAGTAGTATAGGAGGAGGACAAGAGACCCAGTACTTC. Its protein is CASSIGGGQETQYF.

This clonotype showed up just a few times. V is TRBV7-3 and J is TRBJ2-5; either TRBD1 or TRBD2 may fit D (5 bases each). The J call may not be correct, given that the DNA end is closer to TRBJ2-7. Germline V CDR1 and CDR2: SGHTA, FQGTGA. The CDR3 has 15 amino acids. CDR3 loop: CASGPSVGDPYEQYF. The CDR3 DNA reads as TGTGCCAGCGGGCCATCCGTGGGGGACCCCTACGAGCAGTACTTC.

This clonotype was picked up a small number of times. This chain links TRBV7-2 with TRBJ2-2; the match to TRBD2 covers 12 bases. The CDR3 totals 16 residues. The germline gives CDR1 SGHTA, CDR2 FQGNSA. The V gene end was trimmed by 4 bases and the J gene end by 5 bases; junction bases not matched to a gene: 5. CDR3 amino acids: CASSSDLAGGTGELFF. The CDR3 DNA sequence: TGTGCCAGCAGCTCCGACCTAGCGGGGGGGACCGGGGAGCTGTTTTTT.